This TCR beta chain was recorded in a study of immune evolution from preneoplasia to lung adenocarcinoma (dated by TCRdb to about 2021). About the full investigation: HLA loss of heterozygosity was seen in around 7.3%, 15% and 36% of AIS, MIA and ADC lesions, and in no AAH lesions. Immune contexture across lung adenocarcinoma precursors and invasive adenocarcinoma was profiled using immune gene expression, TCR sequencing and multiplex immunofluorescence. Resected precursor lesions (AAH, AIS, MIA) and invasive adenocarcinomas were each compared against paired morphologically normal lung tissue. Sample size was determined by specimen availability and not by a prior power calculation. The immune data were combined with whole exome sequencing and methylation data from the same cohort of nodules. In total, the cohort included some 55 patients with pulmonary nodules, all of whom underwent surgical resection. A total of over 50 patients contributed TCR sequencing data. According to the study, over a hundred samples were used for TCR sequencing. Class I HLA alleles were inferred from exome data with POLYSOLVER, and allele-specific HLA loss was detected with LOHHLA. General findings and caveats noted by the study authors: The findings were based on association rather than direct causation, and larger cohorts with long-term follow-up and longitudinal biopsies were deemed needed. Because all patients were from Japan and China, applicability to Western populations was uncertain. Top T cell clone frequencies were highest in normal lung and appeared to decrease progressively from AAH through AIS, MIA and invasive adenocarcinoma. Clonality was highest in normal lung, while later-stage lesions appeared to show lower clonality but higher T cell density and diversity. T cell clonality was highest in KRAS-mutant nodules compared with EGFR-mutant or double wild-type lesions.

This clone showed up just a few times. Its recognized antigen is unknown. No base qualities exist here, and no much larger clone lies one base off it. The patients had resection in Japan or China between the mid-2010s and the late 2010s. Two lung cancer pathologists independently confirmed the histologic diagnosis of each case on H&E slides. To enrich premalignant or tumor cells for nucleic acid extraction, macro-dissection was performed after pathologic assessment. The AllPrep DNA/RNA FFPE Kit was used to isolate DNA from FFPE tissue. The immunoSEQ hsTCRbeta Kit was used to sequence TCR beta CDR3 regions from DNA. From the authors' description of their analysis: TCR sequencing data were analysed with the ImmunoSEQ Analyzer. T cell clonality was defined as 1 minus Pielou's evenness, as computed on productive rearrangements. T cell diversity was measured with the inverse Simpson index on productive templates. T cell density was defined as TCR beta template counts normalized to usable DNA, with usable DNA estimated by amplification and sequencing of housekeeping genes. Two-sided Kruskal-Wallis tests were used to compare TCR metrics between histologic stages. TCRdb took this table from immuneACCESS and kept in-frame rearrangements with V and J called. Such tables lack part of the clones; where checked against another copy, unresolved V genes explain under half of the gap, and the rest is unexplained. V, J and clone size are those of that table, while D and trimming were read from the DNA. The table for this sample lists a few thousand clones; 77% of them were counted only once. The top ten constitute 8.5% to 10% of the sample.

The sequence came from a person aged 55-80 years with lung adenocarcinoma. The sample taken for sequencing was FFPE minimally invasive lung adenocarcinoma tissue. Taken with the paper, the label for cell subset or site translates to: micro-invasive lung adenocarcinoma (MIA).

The bases read TGTGCCAGCAGCCGCGGGACTAGCGGGAGGGTTGAGCAGTTCTTC. Translated, this is CASSRGTSGRVEQFF. The rearranged chain carries TRBV11-3 and TRBJ2-1, and 16 bases in between align with TRBD2. The CDR1 and CDR2 encoded by the germline V gene are SGHNT and YENEEA. Germline trimming: 5 bases from V, 9 bases from J; junction bases outside gene matches: 4. The CDR3 holds 15 amino acids from the cysteine to the phenylalanine. Only the CDR3 part of the read is kept: 45 bases, read in frame from the first base.